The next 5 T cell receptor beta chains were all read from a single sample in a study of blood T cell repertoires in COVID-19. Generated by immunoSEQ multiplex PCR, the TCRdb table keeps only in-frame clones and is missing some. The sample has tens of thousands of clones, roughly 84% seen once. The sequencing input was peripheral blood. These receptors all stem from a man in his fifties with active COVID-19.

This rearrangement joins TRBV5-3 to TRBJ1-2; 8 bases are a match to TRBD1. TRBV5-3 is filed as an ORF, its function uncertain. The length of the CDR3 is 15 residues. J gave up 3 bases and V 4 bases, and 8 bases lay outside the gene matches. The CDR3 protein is CARSAGGAWDYGYTF. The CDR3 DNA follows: TGTGCCAGAAGCGCAGGGGGCGCTTGGGACTATGGCTACACCTTC.

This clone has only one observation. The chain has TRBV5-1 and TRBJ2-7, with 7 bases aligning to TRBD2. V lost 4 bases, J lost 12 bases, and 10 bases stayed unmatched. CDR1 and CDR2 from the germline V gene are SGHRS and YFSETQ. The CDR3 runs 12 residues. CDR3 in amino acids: CASSPTGGLWYF. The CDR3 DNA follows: TGCGCCAGCAGCCCGACGGGGGGTTTGTGGTACTTC.

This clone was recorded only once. CDR3 DNA: TGTGCCAGCAGCGGTGGGCTGAGGGCTGGCTACGAGCAGTACGTC. Protein: CASSGGLRAGYEQYV. This rearrangement joins TRBV2 to TRBJ2-7, with D maybe TRBD2 (5 bases). This CDR3 contains 15 residues. CDR1 and CDR2 (germline): SNHLY, FYNNEI. V lost 6 bases, J lost 3 bases, and 18 bases lay in between.

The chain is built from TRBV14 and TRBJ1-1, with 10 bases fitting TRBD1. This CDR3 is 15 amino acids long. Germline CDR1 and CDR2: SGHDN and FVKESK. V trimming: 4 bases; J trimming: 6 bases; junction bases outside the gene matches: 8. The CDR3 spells CASSPWTGGTAEAFF. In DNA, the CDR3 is TGTGCCAGCAGCCCTTGGACAGGGGGGACGGCTGAAGCTTTCTTT.

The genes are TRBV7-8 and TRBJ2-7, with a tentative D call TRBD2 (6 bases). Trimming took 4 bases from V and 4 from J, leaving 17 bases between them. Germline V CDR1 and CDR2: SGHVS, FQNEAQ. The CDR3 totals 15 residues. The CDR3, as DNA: TGTGCCAGCAGCTCCGGCGGGGACCCAGATTACGAGCAGTACGTC. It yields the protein CASSSGGDPDYEQYV.